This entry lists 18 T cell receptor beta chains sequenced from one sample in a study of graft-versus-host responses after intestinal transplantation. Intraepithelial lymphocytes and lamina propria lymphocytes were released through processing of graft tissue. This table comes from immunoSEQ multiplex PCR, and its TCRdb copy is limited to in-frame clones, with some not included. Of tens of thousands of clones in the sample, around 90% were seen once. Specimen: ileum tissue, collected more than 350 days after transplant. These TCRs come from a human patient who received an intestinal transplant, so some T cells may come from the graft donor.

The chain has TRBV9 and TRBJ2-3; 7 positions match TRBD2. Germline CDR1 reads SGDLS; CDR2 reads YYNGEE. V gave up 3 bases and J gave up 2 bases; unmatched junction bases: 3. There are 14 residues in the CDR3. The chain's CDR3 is CASSALAVTDTQYF. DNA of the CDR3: TGTGCCAGCAGCGCCCTAGCGGTCACAGATACGCAGTATTTT.

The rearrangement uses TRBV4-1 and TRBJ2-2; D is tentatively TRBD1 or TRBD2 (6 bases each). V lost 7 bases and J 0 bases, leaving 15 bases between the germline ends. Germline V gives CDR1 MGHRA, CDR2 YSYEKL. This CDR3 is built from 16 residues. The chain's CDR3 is CASTLGGGSNTGELFF. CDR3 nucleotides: TGCGCCAGCACTTTAGGGGGAGGCTCGAACACCGGGGAGCTGTTTTTT.

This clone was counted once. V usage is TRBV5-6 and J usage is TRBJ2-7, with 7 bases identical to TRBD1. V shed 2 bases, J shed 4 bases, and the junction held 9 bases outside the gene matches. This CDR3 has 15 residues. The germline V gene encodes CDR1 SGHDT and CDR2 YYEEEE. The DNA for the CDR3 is TGTGCCAGCAGCTTAATCCGGGACAGACCATACGAGCAGTACTTC. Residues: CASSLIRDRPYEQYF.

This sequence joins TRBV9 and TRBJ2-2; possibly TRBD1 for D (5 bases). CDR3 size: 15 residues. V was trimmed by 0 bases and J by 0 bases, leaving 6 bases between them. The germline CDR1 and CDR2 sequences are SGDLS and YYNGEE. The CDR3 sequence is CASSVEGANTGELFF. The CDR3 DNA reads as TGTGCCAGCAGCGTAGAAGGGGCGAACACCGGGGAGCTGTTTTTT.

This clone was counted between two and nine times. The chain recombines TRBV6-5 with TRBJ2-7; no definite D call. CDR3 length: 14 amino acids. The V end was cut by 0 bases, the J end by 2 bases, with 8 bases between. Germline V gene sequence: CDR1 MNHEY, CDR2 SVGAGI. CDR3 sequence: CASSYSGAAYEQYF. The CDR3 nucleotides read TGTGCCAGCAGTTACTCAGGCGCGGCCTACGAGCAGTACTTC.

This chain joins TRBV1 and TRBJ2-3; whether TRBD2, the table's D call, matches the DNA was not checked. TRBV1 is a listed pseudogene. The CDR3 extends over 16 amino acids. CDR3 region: CTSSPGTSGSTDTQYF. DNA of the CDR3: TGCACCAGCAGCCCGGGGACTAGCGGGAGTACAGATACGCAGTATTTT.

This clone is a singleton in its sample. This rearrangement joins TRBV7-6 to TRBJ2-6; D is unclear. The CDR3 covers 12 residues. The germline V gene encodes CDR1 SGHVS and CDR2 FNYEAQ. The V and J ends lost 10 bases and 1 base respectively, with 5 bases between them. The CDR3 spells CAIGSGANVLTF. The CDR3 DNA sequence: TGTGCCATAGGGTCTGGGGCCAACGTCCTGACTTTC.

The CDR3 sequence: CASSELQGAGETQYF. The DNA of the CDR3 is TGTGCCAGCAGTGAGCTGCAGGGGGCGGGTGAGACCCAGTACTTC. V and J are TRBV2 and TRBJ2-5, with 8 bases that match TRBD1. The CDR3 is 15 amino acids. Germline loops: CDR1 SNHLY, CDR2 FYNNEI. V was pared by 3 bases and J by 5 bases, with 8 bases of the junction left unmatched.

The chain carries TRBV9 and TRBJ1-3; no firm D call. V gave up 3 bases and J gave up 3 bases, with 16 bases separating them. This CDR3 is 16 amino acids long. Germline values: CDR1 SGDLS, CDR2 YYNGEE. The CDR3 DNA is TGTGCCAGCAGCGCCCGGGCTCGGGCGGGTGGAAACACCATATATTTT. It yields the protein CASSARARAGGNTIYF.

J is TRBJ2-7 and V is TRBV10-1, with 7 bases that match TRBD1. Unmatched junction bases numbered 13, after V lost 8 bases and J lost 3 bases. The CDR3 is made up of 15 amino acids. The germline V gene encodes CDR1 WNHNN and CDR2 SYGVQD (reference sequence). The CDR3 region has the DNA TGCGCCAGCCTCCGACCGGGACAGCGAATCTACGAGCAGTACTTC. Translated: CASLRPGQRIYEQYF.

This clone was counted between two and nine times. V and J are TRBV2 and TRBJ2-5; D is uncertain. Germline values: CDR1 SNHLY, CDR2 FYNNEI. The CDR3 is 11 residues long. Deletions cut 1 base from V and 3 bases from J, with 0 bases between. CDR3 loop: CASSEEETQYF. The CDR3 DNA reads TGTGCCAGCAGTGAAGAAGAGACCCAGTACTTC.

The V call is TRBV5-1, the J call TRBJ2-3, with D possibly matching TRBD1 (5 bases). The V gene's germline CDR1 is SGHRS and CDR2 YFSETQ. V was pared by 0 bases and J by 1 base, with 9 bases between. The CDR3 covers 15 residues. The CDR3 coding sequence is TGCGCCAGCAGCTTGGAGCAGGGCCGCACAGATACGCAGTATTTT. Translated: CASSLEQGRTDTQYF.

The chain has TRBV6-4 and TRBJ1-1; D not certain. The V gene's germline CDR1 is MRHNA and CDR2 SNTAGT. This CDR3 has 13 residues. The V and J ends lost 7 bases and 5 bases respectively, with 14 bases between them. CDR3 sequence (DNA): TGTGCCAGCACCTCGCAAGAGGGAACTGAAGCTTTCTTT. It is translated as CASTSQEGTEAFF.

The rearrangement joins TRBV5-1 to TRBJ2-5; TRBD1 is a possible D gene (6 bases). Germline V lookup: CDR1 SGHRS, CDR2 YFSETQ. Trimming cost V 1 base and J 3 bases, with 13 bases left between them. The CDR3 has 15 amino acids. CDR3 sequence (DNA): TGCGCCAGCAGCTTGTGGGCAGGGGAAGAAGAGACCCAGTACTTC. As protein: CASSLWAGEEETQYF.

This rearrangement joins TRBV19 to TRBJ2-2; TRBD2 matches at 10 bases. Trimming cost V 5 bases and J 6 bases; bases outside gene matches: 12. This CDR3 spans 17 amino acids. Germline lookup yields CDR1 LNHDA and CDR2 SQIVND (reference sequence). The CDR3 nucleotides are TGTGCCAGTAGTCCCCGTACTAGCGGGATCTTGTCCGGGGAGCTGTTTTTT. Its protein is CASSPRTSGILSGELFF.

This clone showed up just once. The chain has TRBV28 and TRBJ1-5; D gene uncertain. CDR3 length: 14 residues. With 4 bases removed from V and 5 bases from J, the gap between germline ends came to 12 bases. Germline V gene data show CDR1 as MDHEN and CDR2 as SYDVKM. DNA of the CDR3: TGTGCCAGCAGTTCCCCGGGGTCGTATCAGCCCCAGCATTTT. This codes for CASSSPGSYQPQHF.

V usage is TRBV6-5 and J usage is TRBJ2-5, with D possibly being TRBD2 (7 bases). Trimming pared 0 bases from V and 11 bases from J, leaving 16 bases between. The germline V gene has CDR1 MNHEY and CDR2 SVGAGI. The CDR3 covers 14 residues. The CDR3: CASSYSFQGREQYF. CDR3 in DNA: TGTGCCAGCAGTTACTCGTTCCAGGGGAGGGAGCAGTACTTC.

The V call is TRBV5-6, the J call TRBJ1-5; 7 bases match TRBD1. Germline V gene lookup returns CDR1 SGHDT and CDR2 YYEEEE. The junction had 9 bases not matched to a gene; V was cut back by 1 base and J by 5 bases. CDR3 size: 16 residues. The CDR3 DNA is TGTGCCAGCAGCTTGAAGGGCAGGGGGAGGGATCAGCCCCAGCATTTT. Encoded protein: CASSLKGRGRDQPQHF.